This T cell receptor (beta chain) was sequenced in a study of T cell changes during pregnancy in multiple sclerosis (dated by TCRdb to between 2017 and 2020). At the level of the whole study: Changes in the T cell repertoire over the course of pregnancy were examined in this study in women with multiple sclerosis.

V ends up 5 bases short and J 3 bases short, with an unmatched junction base count of 7. CDR1 SEHNR and CDR2 FQNEAQ are derived from the germline V gene (reference sequence). CDR3 length: 16 amino acids, cysteine to phenylalanine. Only the CDR3 DNA is retained, 48 bases long and in frame from the first base. Receptor libraries were prepared by the immunoSEQ multiplex PCR assay. TCRdb took this table from immuneACCESS and kept in-frame rearrangements with V and J called. Such tables lack part of the clones; where checked against another copy, unresolved V genes explain under half of the gap, and the rest is unexplained. The sample includes about 89,000 clones, with approximately 90% observed a single time. The top ten clones comprise roughly 2.3% of the sample. This clone was seen a few times. The antigen it binds to is not known. No much larger clone exists at a distance of one base, and base qualities are not known.

The sequence joins TRBV7-9 to TRBJ1-4; 9 of the junction bases match TRBD1. The clonotype originates from a female donor in good health, enrolled as a control in a pregnancy study. The sample consisted of peripheral blood, taken after pregnancy. The DNA sequence is given as TGTGCCAGCAGCCAGGGGACAGGGTGGGCTAATGAAAAACTGTTTTTT. It codes for CASSQGTGWANEKLFF.